One sample yielded the 17 T cell receptor beta chains listed below, sequenced in a study of T cell responses to AZD1222 COVID-19 vaccine (dated by TCRdb to about 2021). Read against the paper, the sample's time point label means: about 28 days (+/-7) after the second vaccine dose. Libraries came from the immunoSEQ multiplex PCR assay. TCRdb carries this immuneACCESS record with in-frame sequences only. Its versions omit some clonotypes, under half of them owing to an unresolved V gene in the studies checked, with the rest unexplained. The sample table shows approximately 110,000 clones, and roughly 89% are seen once. The ten biggest clones cover over 35% of the sample. Here the sequenced sample was peripheral blood, taken 28 days after the second AZD1222 dose. These receptors were taken from an adult who received the AZD1222 COVID-19 vaccine.

The CDR3: CASRTSGRAVQQYF. The DNA of the CDR3 is TGTGCCAGCAGGACTAGCGGGAGGGCGGTACAGCAGTACTTC. The gene calls are TRBV6-6 and TRBJ2-7, with 14 bases lining up with TRBD2. With V trimmed by 6 bases and J by 8 bases, 6 bases remained unmatched. Germline V gene sequence: CDR1 MNHNY, CDR2 SVGAGI (reference sequence). The CDR3 sequence is 14 residues long.

V and J are TRBV12-3 or TRBV12-4 and TRBJ1-2; D gene ambiguous. The CDR3 contains 11 residues. Between the trimmed V and J ends, which lost 4 bases and 7 bases, there was a span of 7 bases. For the CDR3, the DNA is TGTGCCAGCAGTTCAGGCCGTGGCTACACCTTC. As protein: CASSSGRGYTF.

The V gene is TRBV5-1, the J gene TRBJ1-2; D unclear. Looked up from germline, CDR1 is SGHRS and CDR2 is YFSETQ. The CDR3 runs 14 residues. V lost 1 base to trimming and J lost 1 base, with 8 bases between them. The CDR3 reads CASSLQRDNYGYTF. The CDR3 nucleotides read TGCGCCAGCAGCTTGCAAAGGGATAACTATGGCTACACCTTC.

The J gene is TRBJ2-2, the V gene TRBV9; tentatively, D is TRBD1 (6 bases). Trimming removed 4 bases from V and 6 bases from J, with 16 bases in between. The CDR3 has 15 residues. The germline gives CDR1 SGDLS, CDR2 YYNGEE. The CDR3 loop reads CASSPSIQGPGELFF. The DNA of the CDR3 is TGTGCCAGCAGCCCATCGATCCAGGGGCCCGGGGAGCTGTTTTTT.

This chain connects TRBV7-8 to TRBJ1-4; D is ambiguous. CDR1 is SGHVS and CDR2 is FQNEAQ in the germline V gene. The CDR3 totals 13 residues. Trimming shortened V by 1 base and J by 8 bases, and 8 bases separated the two germline ends. The CDR3 protein is CASSLGGREKLFF. CDR3 nucleotides: TGTGCCAGCAGCTTAGGAGGGAGGGAAAAACTGTTTTTT.

The chain is built from TRBV7-3 and TRBJ1-1, with D unresolved. The CDR3 has 12 amino acids. The V gene lost 5 bases and the J gene lost 6 bases, with 10 bases spanning the gap. Per the germline V gene, CDR1 is SGHTA and CDR2 is FQGTGA. CDR3 sequence (DNA): TGTGCCAGCAGCCCAGTAGCCCCTGAAGCTTTCTTT. Translation: CASSPVAPEAFF.

The chain carries TRBV6-1 and TRBJ2-7; the D is unclear. CDR1 and CDR2 from the germline V gene are MNHNS and SASEGT. The CDR3 consists of 12 residues. Trimming took 2 bases from V and 2 from J, leaving 4 bases between them. The CDR3 loop reads CASSEYPYEQYF. DNA for the CDR3: TGTGCCAGCAGTGAATACCCCTACGAGCAGTACTTC.

The chain combines TRBV18 with TRBJ1-1; D gene ambiguous. Germline V gene sequence: CDR1 KGHSH, CDR2 LQKENI. CDR3 length equals 13 residues. Trimming pared 2 bases from V and 5 bases from J, leaving 9 bases between. The CDR3 sequence: CASSPELQTEAFF. The CDR3 DNA reads as TGTGCCAGCTCACCAGAACTACAGACTGAAGCTTTCTTT.

This chain joins TRBV18 and TRBJ1-5, with 11 bases matching TRBD1. The CDR3 has 17 residues. Per the germline V gene, CDR1 is KGHSH and CDR2 is LQKENI. V lost 0 bases, J lost 0 bases, and 1 base stayed unmatched. The CDR3 is CASSPPGQGVSNQPQHF. In DNA, the CDR3 is TGTGCCAGCTCACCACCGGGACAGGGGGTTAGCAATCAGCCCCAGCATTTT.

The rearrangement links TRBV7-2 to TRBJ1-5; D unclear. The germline V gene has CDR1 SGHTA and CDR2 FQGNSA. CDR3 length: 13 residues. With 4 bases removed from V and 6 bases from J, the gap between germline ends came to 10 bases. CDR3 in amino acids: CASSSSPLQPQHF. The CDR3 DNA reads TGTGCCAGCAGCTCCTCCCCCCTTCAGCCCCAGCATTTT.

This clone was seen a handful of times. This rearrangement joins TRBV11-2 to TRBJ2-3, with 7 positions matching TRBD2. Trimming at V came to 4 bases and at J to 8 bases, leaving 3 bases not matched to a gene. The CDR3 loop spans 12 amino acids. From germline, CDR1 is SGHAT and CDR2 FQNNGV. CDR3 sequence (DNA): TGTGCCAGCAGCTCGGGACTAATTACGCAGTATTTT. This codes for CASSSGLITQYF.

This sequence joins TRBV28 and TRBJ2-1; a weak D match, TRBD2 (6 bases). The CDR3 covers 15 residues. Germline CDR1 reads MDHEN; CDR2 reads SYDVKM. V shed 6 bases and J shed 6 bases, with 18 bases lying between them. CDR3 amino acids: CASSRSGTRRNEQFF. CDR3 coding DNA: TGTGCCAGCAGCCGTAGCGGAACCAGGCGCAATGAGCAGTTCTTC.

The chain is built from TRBV28 and TRBJ2-5, with 11 bases fitting TRBD1. In germline, CDR1 is MDHEN, CDR2 SYDVKM. The CDR3 is made up of 14 amino acids. Trimming at V came to 6 bases and at J to 4 bases, leaving 4 bases not matched to a gene. The CDR3 is CASRLDRGLETQYF. The DNA for the CDR3 is TGTGCCAGCAGGTTGGACAGGGGGCTAGAGACCCAGTACTTC.

The rearrangement links TRBV6-4 to TRBJ2-5, with TRBD1 as a possible D gene (5 bases). The CDR3 is 14 amino acids. CDR1 is MRHNA, CDR2 SNTAGT, per germline. Trimming pared 9 bases from V and 4 bases from J, leaving 18 bases between. The CDR3 sequence is CARGWGETGETQYF. Here the CDR3 DNA reads TGTGCCAGAGGGTGGGGCGAAACTGGAGAGACCCAGTACTTC.

This clone appeared once. One junction end disagrees with the germline gene, perhaps due to a read error. The V and J genes are TRBV6-6 and TRBJ1-1, with TRBD1 matching over 8 bases. CDR3 length: 16 amino acids. Germline CDR1 is MNHNY and CDR2 is SVGAGI (reference sequence). As DNA, the CDR3 is TGTGCCAGCAGTAACTCTCAGGGGGCTGGAGGCACTGAAGCTTTCTTT. Translated: CASSNSQGAGGTEAFF.

The genes are TRBV3-1 (or the pseudogene TRBV3-2) and TRBJ2-1; 12 nucleotides match TRBD2. The CDR3 length is 16 residues. The germline V gene encodes CDR1 LGHDT and CDR2 YNNKEL (reference sequence). V was clipped by 4 bases and J by 7 bases; unmatched bases: 8. CDR3 coding DNA: TGTGCCAGCAGCCTGTGGACTAGCGGGAAAAGTAATGAGCAGTTCTTC. It encodes CASSLWTSGKSNEQFF.

The V and J genes are TRBV5-1 and TRBJ2-7; 7 bases agree with TRBD1. J was trimmed by 2 bases and V by 2 bases; bases with no gene match: 7. The CDR3 runs 15 residues. CDR1 and CDR2 from the germline V gene are SGHRS and YFSETQ. CDR3 loop: CASSLGTVDAYEQYF. CDR3 nucleotides: TGCGCCAGCAGCTTAGGGACAGTCGACGCCTACGAGCAGTACTTC.